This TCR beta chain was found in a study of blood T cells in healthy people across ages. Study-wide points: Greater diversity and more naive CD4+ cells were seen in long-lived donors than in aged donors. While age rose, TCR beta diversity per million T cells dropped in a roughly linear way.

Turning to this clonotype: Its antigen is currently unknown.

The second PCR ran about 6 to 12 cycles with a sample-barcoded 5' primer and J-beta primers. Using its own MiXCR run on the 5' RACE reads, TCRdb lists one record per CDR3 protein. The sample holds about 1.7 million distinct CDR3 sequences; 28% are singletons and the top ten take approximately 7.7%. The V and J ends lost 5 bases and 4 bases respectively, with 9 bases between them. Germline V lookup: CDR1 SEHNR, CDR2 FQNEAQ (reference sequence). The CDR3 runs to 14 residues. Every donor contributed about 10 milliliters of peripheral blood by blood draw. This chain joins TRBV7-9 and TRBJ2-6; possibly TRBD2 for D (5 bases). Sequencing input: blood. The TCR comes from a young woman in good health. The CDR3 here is CASSMTGGANVLTF. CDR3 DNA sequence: TGTGCCAGCAGCATGACGGGGGGGGCCAACGTCCTGACTTTC.